This TCR beta chain was retrieved from a study of T cell responses to AZD1222 COVID-19 vaccine. Study summary: Investigators merged groups given second doses at roughly 4 or roughly 12 weeks. Study findings and constraints: Nearly half of the spike-specific TCRs reportedly recognize variant regions that carry no mutations. Clonal diversity was possibly underestimated; the donors were predominantly white British and more often female.

Trimming shortened V by 3 bases and J by 1 base, and 7 bases separated the two germline ends. CDR3 size: 13 residues. CDR1 is MNHEY and CDR2 is SMNVEV in the germline V gene (reference sequence). Turning to this clone: What it binds is unknown.

TCRdb's table, derived via immunoSEQ multiplex PCR, lists solely in-frame clones and lacks some. The table records roughly 62,000 clones, 65% to 80% of them present only once. The rearrangement links TRBV27 to TRBJ2-7, with D possibly being TRBD2 (5 bases). The sequence came from an adult in good health. The starting material was peripheral blood, obtained on day 0 of AZD1222 vaccination. Here the CDR3 DNA reads TGTGCCAGCAGTTTCGGGAAGTCCTACGAGCAGTACTTC. Residues: CASSFGKSYEQYF.